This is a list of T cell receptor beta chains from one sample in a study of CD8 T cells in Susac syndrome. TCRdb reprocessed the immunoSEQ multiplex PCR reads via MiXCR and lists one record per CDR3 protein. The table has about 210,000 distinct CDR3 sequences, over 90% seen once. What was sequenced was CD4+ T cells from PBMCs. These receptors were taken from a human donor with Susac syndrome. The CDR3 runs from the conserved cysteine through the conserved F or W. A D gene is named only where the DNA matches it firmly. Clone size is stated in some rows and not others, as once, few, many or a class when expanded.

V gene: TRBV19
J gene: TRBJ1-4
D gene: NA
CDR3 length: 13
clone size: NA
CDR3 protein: CASRRPGPEKLFF
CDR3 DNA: TGTGCCAGCCGAAGACCGGGTCCCGAAAAACTGTTTTTT

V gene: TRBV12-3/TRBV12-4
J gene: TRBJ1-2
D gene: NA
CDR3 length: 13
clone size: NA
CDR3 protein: CASSFDRRYGYTF
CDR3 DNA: TGTGCCAGCAGTTTCGACAGGCGCTATGGCTACACCTTC

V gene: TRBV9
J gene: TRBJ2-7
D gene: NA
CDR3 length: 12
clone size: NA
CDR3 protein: CASSVVGSEQYF
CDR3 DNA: TGTGCCAGCAGCGTAGTTGGGTCCGAGCAGTACTTC

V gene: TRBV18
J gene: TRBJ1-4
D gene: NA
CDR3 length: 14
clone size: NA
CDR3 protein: CASSLGTANEKLFF
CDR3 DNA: TGTGCCAGCTCACTAGGGACTGCTAATGAAAAACTGTTTTTT

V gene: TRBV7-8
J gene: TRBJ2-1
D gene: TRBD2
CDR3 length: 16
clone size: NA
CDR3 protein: CASRLRRGESYNEQFF
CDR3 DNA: TGTGCCAGCAGATTACGGCGGGGGGAGTCCTACAATGAGCAGTTCTTC

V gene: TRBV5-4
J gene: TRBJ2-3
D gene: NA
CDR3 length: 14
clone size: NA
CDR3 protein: CASSLTASTDTQYF
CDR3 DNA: TGTGCCAGCAGCTTGACAGCTAGCACAGATACGCAGTATTTT

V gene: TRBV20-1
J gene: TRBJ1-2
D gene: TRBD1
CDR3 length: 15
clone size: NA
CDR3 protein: CSARAPGQANYGYTF
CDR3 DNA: TGCAGTGCTAGAGCCCCGGGACAGGCTAACTATGGCTACACCTTC

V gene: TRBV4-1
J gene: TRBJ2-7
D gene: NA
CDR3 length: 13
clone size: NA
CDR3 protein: CASSQARAGEQYF
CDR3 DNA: TGCGCCAGCAGCCAAGCCAGAGCAGGCGAGCAGTACTTC

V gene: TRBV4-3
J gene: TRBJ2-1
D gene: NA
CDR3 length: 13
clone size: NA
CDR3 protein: CASSRVFGNEQFF
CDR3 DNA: TGCGCCAGCAGCCGCGTATTTGGCAATGAGCAGTTCTTC

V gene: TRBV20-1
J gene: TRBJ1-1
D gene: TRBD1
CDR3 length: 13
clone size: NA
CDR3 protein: CSAAFRDRGQAFF
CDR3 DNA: TGCAGTGCCGCGTTCCGGGACAGGGGACAAGCTTTCTTT

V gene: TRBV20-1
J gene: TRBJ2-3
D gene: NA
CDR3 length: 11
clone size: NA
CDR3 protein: CSARGADAQYF
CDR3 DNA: TGCAGTGCTAGGGGGGCTGATGCGCAGTATTTT

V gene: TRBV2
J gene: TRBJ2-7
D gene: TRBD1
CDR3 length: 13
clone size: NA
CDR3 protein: CASRLTGTYEQYF
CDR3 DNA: TGTGCCAGCAGACTGACAGGGACCTACGAGCAGTACTTC

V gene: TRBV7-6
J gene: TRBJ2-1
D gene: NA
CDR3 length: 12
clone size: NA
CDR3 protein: CASSLSANEQFF
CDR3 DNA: TGTGCCAGCAGCCTCTCTGCGAATGAGCAGTTCTTC

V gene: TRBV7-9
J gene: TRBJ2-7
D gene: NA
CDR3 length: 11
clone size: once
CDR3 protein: CASSPILEQYF
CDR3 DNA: TGTGCCAGCAGCCCTATCTTGGAGCAGTACTTC

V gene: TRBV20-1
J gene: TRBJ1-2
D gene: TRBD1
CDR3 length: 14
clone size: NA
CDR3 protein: CSALGQGVSYGYTF
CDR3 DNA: TGCAGTGCACTGGGACAGGGGGTGAGCTATGGCTACACCTTC

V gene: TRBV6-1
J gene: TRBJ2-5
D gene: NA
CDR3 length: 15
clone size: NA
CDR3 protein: CASSARIPTQETQYF
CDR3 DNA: TGTGCCAGCAGTGCCCGAATCCCGACCCAAGAGACCCAGTACTTC

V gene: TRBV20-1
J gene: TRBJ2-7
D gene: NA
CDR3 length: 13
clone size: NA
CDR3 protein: CSASGHGPYEQYF
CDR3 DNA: TGCAGTGCTTCGGGACACGGACCCTACGAGCAGTACTTC

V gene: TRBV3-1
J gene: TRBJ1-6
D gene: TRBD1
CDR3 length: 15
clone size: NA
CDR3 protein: CASSRTGTANSPLHF
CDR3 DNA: TGTGCCAGCAGCCGGACAGGGACGGCTAATTCACCCCTCCACTTT

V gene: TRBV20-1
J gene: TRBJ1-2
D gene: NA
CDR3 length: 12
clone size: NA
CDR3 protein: CSARGTVYGYTF
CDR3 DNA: TGCAGTGCTAGGGGGACGGTCTATGGCTACACCTTC

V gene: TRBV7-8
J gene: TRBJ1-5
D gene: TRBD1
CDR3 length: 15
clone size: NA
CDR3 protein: CASSMDRVSNQPQHF
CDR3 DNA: TGTGCCAGCAGTATGGACAGGGTCAGCAATCAGCCCCAGCATTTT

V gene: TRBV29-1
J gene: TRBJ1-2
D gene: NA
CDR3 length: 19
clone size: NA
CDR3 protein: CSVDRPQAGTRDPNYGYTF
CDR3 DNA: TGCAGCGTTGACCGACCGCAAGCCGGGACCCGGGACCCTAACTATGGCTACACCTTC

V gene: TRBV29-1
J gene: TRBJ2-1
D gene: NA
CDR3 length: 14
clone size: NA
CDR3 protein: CSVGERVGYNEQFF
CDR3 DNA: TGCAGCGTTGGGGAGAGGGTTGGGTACAATGAGCAGTTCTTC

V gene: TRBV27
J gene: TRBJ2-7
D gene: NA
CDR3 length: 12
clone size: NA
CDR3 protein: CASSIGAGEQYF
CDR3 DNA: TGTGCCAGCAGTATAGGGGCGGGGGAGCAGTACTTC

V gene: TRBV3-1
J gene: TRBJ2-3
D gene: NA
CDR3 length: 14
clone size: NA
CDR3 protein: CASSQLMRQGTQYF
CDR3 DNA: TGTGCCAGCAGCCAACTCATGCGCCAGGGAACGCAGTATTTT

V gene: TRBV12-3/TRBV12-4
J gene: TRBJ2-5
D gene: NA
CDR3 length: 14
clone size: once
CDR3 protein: CASSLGPNQETQYF
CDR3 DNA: TGTGCCAGCAGTCTCGGACCAAACCAAGAGACCCAGTACTTC

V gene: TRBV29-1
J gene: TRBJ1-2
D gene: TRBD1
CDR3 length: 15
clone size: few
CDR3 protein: CSVLWSNRGQYGYTF
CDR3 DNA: TGCAGCGTTCTTTGGTCTAACAGGGGCCAATATGGCTACACCTTC

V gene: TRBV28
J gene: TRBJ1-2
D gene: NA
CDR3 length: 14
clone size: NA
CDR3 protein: CASSVAGGDNGYTF
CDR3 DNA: TGTGCCAGCAGTGTGGCCGGGGGGGATAATGGCTACACCTTC

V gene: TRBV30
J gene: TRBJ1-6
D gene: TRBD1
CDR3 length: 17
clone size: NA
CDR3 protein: CAWSVRIRDRVYSPLHF
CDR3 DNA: TGTGCCTGGAGTGTGCGAATCCGGGACAGGGTATATTCACCCCTCCACTTT

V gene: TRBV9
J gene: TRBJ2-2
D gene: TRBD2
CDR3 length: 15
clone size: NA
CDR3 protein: CASSRLAGATGELFF
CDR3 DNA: TGTGCCAGCAGCCGACTAGCGGGGGCCACCGGGGAGCTGTTTTTT

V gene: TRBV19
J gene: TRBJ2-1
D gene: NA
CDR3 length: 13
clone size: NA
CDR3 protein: CASSIGPRNEQFF
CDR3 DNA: TGTGCCAGTAGTATAGGTCCCAGAAATGAGCAGTTCTTC

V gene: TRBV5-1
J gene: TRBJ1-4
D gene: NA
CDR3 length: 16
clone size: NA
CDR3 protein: CASSFSPQETNEKLFF
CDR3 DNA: TGCGCCAGCAGCTTTTCTCCGCAGGAAACTAATGAAAAACTGTTTTTT

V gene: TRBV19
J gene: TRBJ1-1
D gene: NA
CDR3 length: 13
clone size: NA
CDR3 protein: CASSMLANTEAFF
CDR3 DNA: TGTGCCAGTAGTATGTTGGCGAACACTGAAGCTTTCTTT

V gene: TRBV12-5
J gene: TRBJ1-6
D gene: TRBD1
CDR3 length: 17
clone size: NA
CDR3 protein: CASEHRQGSSYNSPLHF
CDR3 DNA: TGTGCTAGCGAACATCGACAGGGGAGCTCCTATAATTCACCCCTCCACTTT

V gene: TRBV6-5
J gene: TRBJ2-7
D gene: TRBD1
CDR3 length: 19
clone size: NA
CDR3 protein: CASSYSSFSRDRGRYEQYF
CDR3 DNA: TGTGCCAGCAGTTACTCTTCCTTCTCTCGGGACAGGGGAAGGTACGAGCAGTACTTC

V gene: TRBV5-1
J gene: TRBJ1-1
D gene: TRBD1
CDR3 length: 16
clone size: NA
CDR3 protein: CASSPDRVELNTEAFF
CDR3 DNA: TGCGCCAGCAGCCCAGACAGGGTAGAGCTGAACACTGAAGCTTTCTTT

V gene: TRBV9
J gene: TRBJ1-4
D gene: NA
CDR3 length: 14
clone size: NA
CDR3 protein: CASSVGMTNEKLFF
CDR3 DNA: TGTGCCAGCAGCGTCGGTATGACTAATGAAAAACTGTTTTTT

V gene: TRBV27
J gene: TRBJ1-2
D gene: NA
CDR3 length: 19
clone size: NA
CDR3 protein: CASSSKMFRPSKPNYGYTF
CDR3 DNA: TGTGCCAGCAGTTCCAAAATGTTCCGACCGTCAAAACCAAACTATGGCTACACCTTC